Following are 21 T cell receptor beta chains from one sample sequenced in a study of early T cells in non-severe SARS-CoV-2 infection. From the 5' RACE reads, TCRdb called clonotypes with MiXCR, one entry per CDR3 protein. The repertoire holds more than 55,000 distinct CDR3 sequences, approximately 13% seen once, with almost 9.5% in the top ten. Sequencing was performed on whole blood, taken at baseline. The source is an adult who was a healthcare worker with PCR-confirmed SARS-CoV-2 infection or an uninfected control (not recorded which).

This clonotype was counted at least ten times. The rearrangement links TRBV15 to TRBJ1-1, with D possibly TRBD1 on 5 matching bases. The V end lost 5 bases, the J end lost 4 bases, and 11 bases lay between the germline ends. The CDR3 length is 13 residues. Germline V gene sequence: CDR1 LNHNV, CDR2 YYDKDF (reference sequence). The CDR3 protein is CATSGSRGTEAFF. In DNA, the CDR3 is TGTGCCACCAGCGGATCAAGGGGCACTGAAGCTTTCTTT.

The chain employs TRBV20-1 and TRBJ2-2; D is undetermined. Looked up from germline, CDR1 is DFQATT and CDR2 is SNEGSKA (reference sequence). This CDR3 contains 15 residues. V lost 0 bases to trimming and J lost 1 base, with 9 bases between them. The CDR3 region has the DNA TGCAGTGCTAGAGATTGGGATTTGAACACCGGGGAGCTGTTTTTT. This codes for CSARDWDLNTGELFF.

There are many counts of this clonotype. This chain uses TRBV29-1 with TRBJ1-1; 8 nucleotides agree with TRBD1. Germline lookup yields CDR1 SQVTM and CDR2 ANQGSEA. J lost 3 bases, V lost 3 bases, and 3 bases had no gene match. The CDR3 is 13 residues long. CDR3 in DNA: TGCAGCGTTGACAGGGGGCAGGACACTGAAGCTTTCTTT. Its translation: CSVDRGQDTEAFF.

This clonotype showed up just a few times. The CDR3 here is CASSLDYRFYGYTF. As DNA, the CDR3 is TGTGCCAGCTCACTAGACTACAGATTCTATGGCTACACCTTC. This chain links TRBV18 with TRBJ1-2; D unclear. This CDR3 has 14 amino acids. Trimming took 4 bases from V and 4 from J, leaving 13 bases between them. Per the germline V gene, CDR1 is KGHSH and CDR2 is LQKENI.

This clonotype was picked up many times. The chain uses TRBV5-1 and TRBJ1-5, with D perhaps matching TRBD1 (6 bases). Germline loops: CDR1 SGHRS, CDR2 YFSETQ. V was trimmed by 4 bases and J by 1 base, leaving 12 bases between them. The CDR3 runs to 15 residues. CDR3 sequence: CASSSTGSSNQPQHF. The CDR3 region has the DNA TGCGCCAGCAGCAGTACAGGGTCGAGCAATCAGCCCCAGCATTTT.

This clonotype has more than one count but fewer than ten. This sequence joins TRBV3-1 and TRBJ1-6; D may be TRBD1 (6 bases). Trimming took off 0 bases at V and 10 bases at J, with 13 bases between the two ends. This CDR3 region has 15 residues. Germline values: CDR1 LGHDT, CDR2 YNNKEL (reference sequence). CDR3 loop: CASSQDWGGRSPLHF. CDR3 in DNA: TGTGCCAGCAGCCAAGATTGGGGGGGGCGATCACCCCTCCACTTT.

This clonotype has at least ten counts. V and J are TRBV7-3 and TRBJ2-5, with D perhaps matching TRBD1 (6 bases). The CDR3 is 14 amino acids. The V and J ends lost 0 bases and 7 bases respectively, with 12 bases between them. The germline gives CDR1 SGHTA, CDR2 FQGTGA. CDR3 protein: CASSLTGQGPTQYF. CDR3 nucleotide sequence: TGTGCCAGCAGCTTAACTGGTCAGGGGCCGACCCAGTACTTC. Together with reference TRBV7-3 and TRBJ2-5, the CDR3 gives the full variable domain: GAGVSQTPSNKVTEKGKYVELRCDPISGHTALYWYRQSLGQGPEFLIYFQGTGAADDSGLPNDRFFAVRPEGSVSTLKIQRTERGDSAVYLCASSLTGQGPTQYFGPGTRLLVL.

This clonotype appeared many times. The chain is built from TRBV14 and TRBJ2-3; 15 nucleotides agree with TRBD2. With V trimmed by 3 bases and J by 3 bases, 1 base remained unmatched. The CDR3 is 16 residues long. Germline loops: CDR1 SGHDN, CDR2 FVKESK. CDR3 in DNA: TGTGCCAGCAGCCAGGGACTAGCGGGAGGAACAGATACGCAGTATTTT. This codes for CASSQGLAGGTDTQYF.

This clonotype was recorded many times. V and J are TRBV7-9 and TRBJ2-7; D gene uncertain. V shed 2 bases and J shed 0 bases, with 11 bases lying between them. CDR3 length: 15 residues. Germline V gene data show CDR1 as SEHNR and CDR2 as FQNEAQ (reference sequence). This CDR3 is CASSLINGTSYEQYF. The CDR3 DNA sequence: TGTGCCAGCAGCTTAATTAACGGAACCTCCTACGAGCAGTACTTC.

The chain links TRBV6-6 to TRBJ1-5; maybe TRBD1 (5 bases). The CDR3 is made up of 16 amino acids. V dropped 6 bases and J dropped 1 base, with 16 bases sitting between them. Looked up from germline, CDR1 is MNHNY and CDR2 is SVGAGI (reference sequence). The CDR3 protein is CASRRGTGTSNQPQHF. As DNA, the CDR3 is TGTGCCAGCAGACGAGGGACTGGAACCAGCAATCAGCCCCAGCATTTT.

This clonotype appeared a few times. CDR3 sequence: CASSPDKQGPIAKNIQYF. CDR3 DNA: TGTGCCAGCTCACCGGATAAACAGGGTCCGATAGCCAAAAACATTCAGTACTTC. The chain recombines TRBV18 with TRBJ2-4; tentatively, D is TRBD1 (6 bases). CDR3 length equals 18 residues. Germline V gene lookup returns CDR1 KGHSH and CDR2 LQKENI. Between the trimmed V and J ends, which lost 3 bases and 0 bases, there was a span of 18 bases.

The V and J genes are TRBV7-2 and TRBJ2-7; 8 bases are a match to TRBD1. The length of the CDR3 is 15 residues. Looked up from germline, CDR1 is SGHTA and CDR2 is FQGNSA. V dropped 6 bases and J dropped 2; count of bases not matched to a gene: 9. The CDR3 reads CASSLGTGLTYEQYF. Written as DNA, the CDR3 is TGTGCCAGCAGTCTCGGGACAGGACTAACCTACGAGCAGTACTTC.

This clonotype was counted ten times or more. The rearrangement uses TRBV6-6 and TRBJ2-6, with D unclear. Germline assignment: CDR1 MNHNY and CDR2 SVGAGI (reference sequence). V dropped 6 bases and J dropped 1 base, with 16 bases sitting between them. CDR3 length: 17 residues. The DNA of the CDR3 is TGTGCCAGCAGCCTACAAAAGGGTAGATCTGGGGCCAACGTCCTGACTTTC. This gives the protein CASSLQKGRSGANVLTF.

This clonotype was seen more than once but under ten times. The chain uses TRBV24-1 and TRBJ2-1; 7 nucleotides align to TRBD2. CDR1 is KGHDR and CDR2 is SFDVKD in the germline V gene. The CDR3 contains 14 residues. Trimming removed 0 bases from V and 8 bases from J; junction bases left unmatched: 3. The CDR3 is CATSDLLAGDEQFF. Written as DNA, the CDR3 is TGTGCCACCAGTGATTTGCTGGCGGGGGATGAGCAGTTCTTC.

There are many counts of this clonotype. The CDR3 region has the DNA TGTGCCAGCAGCTTGGATGGACTAGCGGGTATAAACAATGAGCAGTTCTTC. Amino acids: CASSLDGLAGINNEQFF. The V gene is TRBV5-6, the J gene TRBJ2-1; 11 positions agree with TRBD2. This CDR3 contains 17 residues. The junction had 7 bases not matched to a gene; V was cut back by 0 bases and J by 5 bases. Germline assignment: CDR1 SGHDT and CDR2 YYEEEE.

The chain is built from TRBV18 and TRBJ2-1, with D possibly TRBD2 on 6 matching bases. Trimming left V 2 bases short and J 10 bases short, with 15 bases between. Germline CDR1 is KGHSH and CDR2 is LQKENI. The CDR3 contains 14 residues. This CDR3 is CASSPITGENEQFF. CDR3 nucleotide sequence: TGTGCCAGCTCACCAATCACGGGAGAAAACGAGCAGTTCTTC.

V gene TRBV27 combines with J gene TRBJ1-4; possible D gene TRBD1, 5 bases. This CDR3 is built from 15 residues. CDR1 and CDR2 from the germline V gene are MNHEY and SMNVEV (reference sequence). The V end lost 5 bases, the J end lost 3 bases, and 13 bases lay between the germline ends. This chain's CDR3 is CASSLDGHANEKLFF. In DNA, the CDR3 is TGTGCCAGCAGTCTAGATGGACATGCTAATGAAAAACTGTTTTTT.

In this sample, this clonotype turned up a few times. The V and J genes are TRBV29-1 and TRBJ1-6, with unresolved D. The germline V and J ends were trimmed by 5 bases and 7 bases, with 12 bases remaining between them. CDR3 length: 13 amino acids. Germline V CDR1 and CDR2: SQVTM, ANQGSEA. Here the CDR3 DNA reads TGCAGCGTTCAGGACGCGAGGAATTCACCCCTCCACTTT. It is translated as CSVQDARNSPLHF.

This clonotype occurred a few times. The genes are TRBV19 and TRBJ2-2, with D possibly being TRBD2 (5 bases). Germline values: CDR1 LNHDA, CDR2 SQIVND (reference sequence). The CDR3 consists of 14 residues. Trimming shortened V by 10 bases and J by 0 bases, and 12 bases separated the two germline ends. The CDR3 reads CATKRFANTGELFF. The CDR3 coding sequence is TGTGCCACCAAGCGGTTCGCGAACACCGGGGAGCTGTTTTTT.

Ten or more counts support this clonotype. The V and J genes are TRBV28 and TRBJ2-7, with 7 positions matching TRBD1. Germline V gene data show CDR1 as MDHEN and CDR2 as SYDVKM. CDR3 length: 15 residues. V shed 5 bases and J 2 bases; nucleotides not matched to a gene: 9. The CDR3 here is CASSAPGQKTYEQYF. CDR3 coding DNA: TGTGCCAGCAGTGCCCCGGGACAGAAGACCTACGAGCAGTACTTC.

This clonotype was seen more than once but under ten times. This sequence joins TRBV7-9 and TRBJ2-4, with no clear D. The CDR3 consists of 13 residues. Between the trimmed V and J ends, which lost 1 base and 6 bases, there was a span of 7 bases. Germline V gene lookup returns CDR1 SEHNR and CDR2 FQNEAQ (reference sequence). The CDR3, as DNA: TGTGCCAGCAGCTTAGGGACCTTAAACATTCAGTACTTC. It translates to CASSLGTLNIQYF. The full variable domain, in which reference TRBV7-9 and TRBJ2-4 provide the parts outside the CDR3, is DTGVSQNPRHKITKRGQNVTFRCDPISEHNRLYWYRQTLGQGPEFLTYFQNEAQLEKSRLLSDRFSAERPKGSFSTLEIQRTEQGDSAMYLCASSLGTLNIQYFGAGTRLSVL.